This T cell receptor beta chain was sequenced during a study of shared clonotypes between healthy human individuals. Regarding the study as a whole: The authors sampled blood alone, and tissue repertoires likely differ. Naive subsets, compared against memory subsets, generally had larger estimated richness values. Among several donors, approximately 5% of naive CD4 clonotypes were found in common.

This clone was observed a handful of times. The target antigen is unknown. The sample holds other DNA sequences that translate to the same CDR3. Per the germline V gene, CDR1 is LNHDA and CDR2 is SQIVND (reference sequence). The V end was cut by 3 bases, the J end by 1 base, with 9 bases between. CDR3 length: 14 residues. Assay: immunoSEQ multiplex PCR; the TCRdb copy retains only in-frame clones and omits some. This sample has more than 2 million clones; around 95% occur once, and the top ten carry around 0.13%. Splitting of CD4+ cells produced CD45RA+ naive and CD45RA-negative memory subsets. The chain carries TRBV19 and TRBJ1-1; a weak D match, TRBD1 (5 bases). Sequencing input: naive CD4+ T cells sorted from blood. Subset of the sample: CD45RA+ positively selected. The source is a man between 18 and 35 years old in good health. Here the CDR3 DNA reads TGTGCCAGTAGTATTCCAAGGGGGAACACTGAAGCTTTCTTT. Translated, it gives CASSIPRGNTEAFF.